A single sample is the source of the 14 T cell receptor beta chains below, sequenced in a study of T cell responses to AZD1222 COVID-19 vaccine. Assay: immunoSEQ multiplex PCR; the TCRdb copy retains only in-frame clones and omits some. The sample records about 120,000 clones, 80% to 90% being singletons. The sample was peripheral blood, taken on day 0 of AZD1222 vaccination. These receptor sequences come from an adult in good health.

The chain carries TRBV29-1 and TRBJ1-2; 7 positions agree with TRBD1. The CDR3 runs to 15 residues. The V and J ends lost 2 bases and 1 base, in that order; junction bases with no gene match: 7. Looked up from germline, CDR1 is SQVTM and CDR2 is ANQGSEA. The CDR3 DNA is TGCAGCGTTGAAACCCGGGACAGCATTAACTATGGCTACACCTTC. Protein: CSVETRDSINYGYTF.

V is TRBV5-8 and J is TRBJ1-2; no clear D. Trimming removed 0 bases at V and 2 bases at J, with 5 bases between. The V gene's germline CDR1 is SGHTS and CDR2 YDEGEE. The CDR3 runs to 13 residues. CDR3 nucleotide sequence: TGTGCCAGCAGCTTGGCCCCGAACTATGGCTACACCTTC. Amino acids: CASSLAPNYGYTF.

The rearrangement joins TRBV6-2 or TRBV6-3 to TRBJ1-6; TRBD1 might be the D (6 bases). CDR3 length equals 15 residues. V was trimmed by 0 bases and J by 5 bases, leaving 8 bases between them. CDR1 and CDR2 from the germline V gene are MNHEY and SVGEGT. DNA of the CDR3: TGTGCCAGCAGTTACTCCGGGACAAATAATTCACCCCTCCACTTT. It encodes CASSYSGTNNSPLHF.

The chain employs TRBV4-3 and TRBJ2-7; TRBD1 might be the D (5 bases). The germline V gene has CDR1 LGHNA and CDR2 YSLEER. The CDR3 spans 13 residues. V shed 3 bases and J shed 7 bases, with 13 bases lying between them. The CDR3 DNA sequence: TGCGCCAGCAGCCATAATTTGGGGCGGGAGCAGTACTTC. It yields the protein CASSHNLGREQYF.

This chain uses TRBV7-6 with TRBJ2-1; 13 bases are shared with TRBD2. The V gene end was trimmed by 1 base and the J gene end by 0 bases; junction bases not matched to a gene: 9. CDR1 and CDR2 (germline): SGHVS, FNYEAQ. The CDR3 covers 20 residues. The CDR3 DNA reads TGTGCCAGCAGCTTAGAACCGGGACTAGCGGGGTCGAGCTCCTACAATGAGCAGTTCTTC. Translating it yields CASSLEPGLAGSSSYNEQFF.

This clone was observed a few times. CDR3: CASRATGSNQPQHF. CDR3 nucleotide sequence: TGCGCCAGCAGGGCTACAGGTAGCAATCAGCCCCAGCATTTT. The V gene is TRBV4-1, the J gene TRBJ1-5; D may be TRBD1 (5 bases). Trimming removed 6 bases at V and 0 bases at J, with 9 bases between. This CDR3 spans 14 amino acids. Germline V gene lookup returns CDR1 MGHRA and CDR2 YSYEKL.

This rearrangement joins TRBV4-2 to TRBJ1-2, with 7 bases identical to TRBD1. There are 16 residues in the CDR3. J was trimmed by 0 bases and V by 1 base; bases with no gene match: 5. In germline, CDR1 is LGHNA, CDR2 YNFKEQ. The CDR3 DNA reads TGTGCCAGCAGCCAAGGCCCGGGACAGTCTAACTATGGCTACACCTTC. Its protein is CASSQGPGQSNYGYTF.

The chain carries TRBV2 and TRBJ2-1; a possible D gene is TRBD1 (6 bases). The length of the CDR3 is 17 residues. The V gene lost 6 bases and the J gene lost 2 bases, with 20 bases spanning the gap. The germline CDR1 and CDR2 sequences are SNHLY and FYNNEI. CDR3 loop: CASRRGLKGVTYNEQFF. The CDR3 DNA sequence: TGTGCCAGCAGGAGAGGCCTGAAGGGGGTGACCTACAATGAGCAGTTCTTC.

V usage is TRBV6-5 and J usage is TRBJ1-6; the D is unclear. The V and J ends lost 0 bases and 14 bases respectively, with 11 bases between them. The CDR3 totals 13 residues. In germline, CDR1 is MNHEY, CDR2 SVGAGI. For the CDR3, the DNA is TGTGCCAGCAGTTACTCGGATCGTGGAACCCTCCACTTT. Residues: CASSYSDRGTLHF.

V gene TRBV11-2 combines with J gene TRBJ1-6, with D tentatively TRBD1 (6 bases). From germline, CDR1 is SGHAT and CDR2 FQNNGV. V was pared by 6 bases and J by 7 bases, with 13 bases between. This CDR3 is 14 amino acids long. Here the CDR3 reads CASRSTGNNSPLHF. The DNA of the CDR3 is TGTGCCAGCAGATCAACAGGGAACAATTCACCCCTCCACTTT.

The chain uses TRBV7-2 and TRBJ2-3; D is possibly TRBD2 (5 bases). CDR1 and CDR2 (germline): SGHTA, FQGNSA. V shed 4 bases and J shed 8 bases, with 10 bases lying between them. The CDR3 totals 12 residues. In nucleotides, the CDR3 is TGTGCCAGCAGCTCCCTCGGGGTTACGCAGTATTTT. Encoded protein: CASSSLGVTQYF.

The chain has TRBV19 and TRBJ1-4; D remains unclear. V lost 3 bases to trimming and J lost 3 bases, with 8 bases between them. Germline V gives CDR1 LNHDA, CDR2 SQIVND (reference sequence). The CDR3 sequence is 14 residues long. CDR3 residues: CASSIGGSNEKLFF. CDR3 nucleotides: TGTGCCAGTAGTATTGGCGGGTCTAATGAAAAACTGTTTTTT.

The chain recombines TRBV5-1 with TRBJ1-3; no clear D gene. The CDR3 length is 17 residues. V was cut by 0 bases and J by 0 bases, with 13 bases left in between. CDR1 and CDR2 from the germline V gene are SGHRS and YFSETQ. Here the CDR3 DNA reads TGCGCCAGCAGCTTGGAAGGAGTGAGACTCTCTGGAAACACCATATATTTT. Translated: CASSLEGVRLSGNTIYF. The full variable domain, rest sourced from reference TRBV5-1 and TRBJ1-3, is KAGVTQTPRYLIKTRGQQVTLSCSPISGHRSVSWYQQTPGQGLQFLFEYFSETQRNKGNFPGRFSGRQFSNSRSEMNVSTLELGDSALYLCASSLEGVRLSGNTIYFGEGSWLTVV.

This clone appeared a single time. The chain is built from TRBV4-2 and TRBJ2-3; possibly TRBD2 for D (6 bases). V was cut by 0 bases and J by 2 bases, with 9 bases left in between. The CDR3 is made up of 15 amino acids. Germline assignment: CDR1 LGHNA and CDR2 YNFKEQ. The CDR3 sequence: CASSQDAGTTDTQYF. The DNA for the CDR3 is TGTGCCAGCAGCCAAGACGCGGGAACCACAGATACGCAGTATTTT.